The text below deals with one TCR beta chain. Profiling relied on immunoSEQ multiplex PCR, and the TCRdb table lists in-frame clones only, not all of them. The sample yields 350,000 to 400,000 clones, approximately 90% seen once. Germline values: CDR1 SNHLY, CDR2 FYNNEI. The V gene lost 2 bases and the J gene lost 5 bases, with 15 bases spanning the gap. There are 15 residues in the CDR3. This sample was included in a study of Ad26.COV2.S vaccination and SARS-CoV-2 variants. Treatment noted: approximately 18 received Ad26.COV2.S at low or high dose, single or two shots; 5 received placebo; per-sample allocation not given. The samples date from day 63 after the first vaccine or placebo injection. The shot given was an Ad26 vector that makes Wuhan-strain SARS-CoV-2 spike.

This material consisted of peripheral blood, taken in a trial of Ad26.COV2.S vaccine versus placebo. V gene TRBV2 combines with J gene TRBJ1-2; D is possibly TRBD1 (5 bases). The receptor was derived from a person aged 18-60 years who received the Ad26.COV2.S COVID-19 vaccine or a placebo. CDR3 bases: TGTGCCAGCAGTGAACTCAGGGTACCCATTTATGGCTACACCTTC. Translation: CASSELRVPIYGYTF.